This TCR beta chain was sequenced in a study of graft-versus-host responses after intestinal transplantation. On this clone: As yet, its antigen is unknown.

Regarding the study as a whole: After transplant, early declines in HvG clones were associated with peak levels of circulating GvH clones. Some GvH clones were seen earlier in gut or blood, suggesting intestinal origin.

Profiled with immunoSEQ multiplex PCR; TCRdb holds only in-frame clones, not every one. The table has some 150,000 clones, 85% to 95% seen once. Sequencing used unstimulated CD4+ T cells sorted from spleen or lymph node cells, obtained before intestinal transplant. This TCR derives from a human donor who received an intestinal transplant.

The CDR3 nucleotides are TGTGCCAGCAGCCCCCGCTGGGGGGATGAGCAGTTCTTC. This sequence encodes CASSPRWGDEQFF. The J gene is TRBJ2-1, the V gene TRBV9; D is perhaps TRBD2 (6 bases). The germline V and J ends were trimmed by 4 bases and 8 bases, with 13 bases remaining between them. This CDR3 is 13 amino acids long. Germline values: CDR1 SGDLS, CDR2 YYNGEE.